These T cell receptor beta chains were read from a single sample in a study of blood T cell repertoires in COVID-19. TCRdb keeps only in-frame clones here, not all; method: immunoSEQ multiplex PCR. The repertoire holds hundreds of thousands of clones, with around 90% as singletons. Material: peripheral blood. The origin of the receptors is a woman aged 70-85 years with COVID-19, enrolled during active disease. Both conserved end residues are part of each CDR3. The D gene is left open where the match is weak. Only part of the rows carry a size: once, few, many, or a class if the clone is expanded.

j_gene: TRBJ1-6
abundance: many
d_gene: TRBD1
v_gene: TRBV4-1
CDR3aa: CASSQGGAYNRGLNSPLHF
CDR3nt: TGCGCCAGCAGCCAAGGTGGGGCCTACAACAGGGGGCTCAATTCACCCCTCCACTTT

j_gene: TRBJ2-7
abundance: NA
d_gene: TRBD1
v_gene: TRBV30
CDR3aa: CAWSAPRDRSSDEQYF
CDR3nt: TGTGCCTGGAGCGCCCCCCGGGACAGGTCATCGGACGAGCAGTACTTC

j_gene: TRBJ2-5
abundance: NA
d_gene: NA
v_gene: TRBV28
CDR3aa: CASSFRSRETQYF
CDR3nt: TGTGCCAGCAGTTTTCGGAGCAGAGAGACCCAGTACTTC

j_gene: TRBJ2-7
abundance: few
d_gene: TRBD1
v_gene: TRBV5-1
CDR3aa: CASSLGTGVPSYEQYF
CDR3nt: TGCGCCAGCAGCTTGGGGACAGGGGTCCCTTCCTACGAGCAGTACTTC

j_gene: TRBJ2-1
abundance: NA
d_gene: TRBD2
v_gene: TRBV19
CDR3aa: CASSIQRELGEQFF
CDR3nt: TGTGCCAGTAGTATCCAGCGGGAGTTAGGTGAGCAGTTCTTC

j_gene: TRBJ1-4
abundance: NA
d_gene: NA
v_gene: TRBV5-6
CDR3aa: CASSSADGISNEKLFF
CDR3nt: TGTGCCAGCAGCTCGGCGGACGGGATATCTAATGAAAAACTGTTTTTT

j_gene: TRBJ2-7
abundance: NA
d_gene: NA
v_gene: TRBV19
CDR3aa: CASSNQRLSYEQYF
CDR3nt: TGTGCCAGTAGTAATCAGCGTTTATCCTACGAGCAGTACTTC

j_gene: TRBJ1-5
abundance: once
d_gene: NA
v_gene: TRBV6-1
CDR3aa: CASSAYRQVLNQPQHF
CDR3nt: TGTGCCAGCAGTGCCTATAGACAGGTACTCAATCAGCCCCAGCATTTT

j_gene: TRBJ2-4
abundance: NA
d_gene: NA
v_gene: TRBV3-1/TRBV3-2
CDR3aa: CASSRREGDKNIQYF
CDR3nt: TGTGCCAGCAGCCGGAGGGAAGGGGATAAAAACATTCAGTACTTC

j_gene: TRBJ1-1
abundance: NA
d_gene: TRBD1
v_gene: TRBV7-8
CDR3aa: CASSFRDRVDTEAFF
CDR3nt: TGTGCCAGCAGCTTCCGGGACAGGGTGGACACTGAAGCTTTCTTT

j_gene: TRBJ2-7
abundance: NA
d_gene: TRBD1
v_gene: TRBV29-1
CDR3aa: CSVVQGLSYEQYF
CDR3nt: TGCAGCGTTGTACAGGGGCTATCCTACGAGCAGTACTTC

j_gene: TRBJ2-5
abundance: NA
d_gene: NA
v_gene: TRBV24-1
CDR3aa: CATSDEESGGGRTGRETQYF
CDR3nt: TGTGCCACCAGTGACGAAGAGTCAGGGGGCGGGCGGACCGGGAGGGAGACCCAGTACTTC

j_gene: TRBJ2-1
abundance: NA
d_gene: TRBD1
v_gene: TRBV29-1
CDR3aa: CSVSQGVLYEQFF
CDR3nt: TGCAGCGTGTCGCAGGGGGTTTTATATGAGCAGTTCTTC

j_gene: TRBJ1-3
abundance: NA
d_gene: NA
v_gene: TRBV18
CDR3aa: CASSPDSSGNTIYF
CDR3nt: TGTGCCAGCTCACCGGACAGCTCTGGAAACACCATATATTTT

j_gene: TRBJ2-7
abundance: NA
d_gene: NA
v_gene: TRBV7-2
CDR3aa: CASSWRSGGPYEQYF
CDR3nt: TGTGCCAGCAGCTGGCGTAGCGGAGGACCCTACGAGCAGTACTTC

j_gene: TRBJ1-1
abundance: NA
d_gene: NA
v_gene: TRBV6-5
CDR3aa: CASSYSTNTEAFF
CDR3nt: TGTGCCAGCAGTTACTCGACAAACACTGAAGCTTTCTTT

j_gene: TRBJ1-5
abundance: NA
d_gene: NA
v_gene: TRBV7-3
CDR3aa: CASSRTVNQPQHF
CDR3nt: TGTGCCAGCAGCCGGACAGTGAATCAGCCCCAGCATTTT